This record covers a single TCR beta chain. Original processing notes: Estimation of nucleated cell counts relied on the amplification of reference gene primers. Sequencing was performed with immunoSEQ multiplex PCR; in TCRdb, only in-frame clones are kept and a portion is missing. That table supplies the V and J calls and clone size; D and trimming were determined from the DNA. The sample holds 210,000 or so clones; around 84% are singletons and the top ten take 15% to 20%. This entry belongs to a study of blood T cell repertoires in COVID-19. Study-wide background: The United States, Italy and Spain provided the acute and convalescent COVID-19 samples. T cells, B-cell-depleted T cells, or PBMCs supplied cDNA or gDNA.

This clonotype was obtained from a woman of 80 years or more with active or convalescent COVID-19. Input material: peripheral blood.

CDR3 nucleotide sequence: TGTGCCAGCAGCCTAGACAGGGGAACTCAGCCCCAGCATTTT. Protein: CASSLDRGTQPQHF. This chain uses TRBV6-6 with TRBJ1-5; TRBD1 matches at 8 bases. V lost 6 bases to trimming and J lost 6 bases; unmatched junction nucleotides: 7. The germline gives CDR1 MNHNY, CDR2 SVGAGI (reference sequence). This CDR3 is 14 amino acids long.